These T cell receptor beta chains were read from a single sample in a study of blood T cell repertoires in COVID-19. TCRdb keeps only in-frame clones here, not all; method: immunoSEQ multiplex PCR. The sample lists 360,000 or so clones, nearly 90% occurring once. The sequenced sample was peripheral blood. The receptors derive from a man between 18 and 29 years old with active or convalescent COVID-19. The CDR3 runs from the conserved cysteine through the conserved F or W. Fields, in order: V gene, clone size, J gene, D gene, CDR3 protein. D genes are given only for firm matches. A row's size may be missing; if present it is once, few, many or a size class.

V gene: TRBV10-2
clone size: .
J gene: TRBJ1-1
D gene: .
CDR3 protein: CASSETFGDTEAFF

V gene: TRBV5-6
clone size: .
J gene: TRBJ1-5
D gene: .
CDR3 protein: CASSFRRNQPQHF

V gene: TRBV7-6
clone size: .
J gene: TRBJ1-4
D gene: .
CDR3 protein: CASSAEVSRADEKLFF

V gene: TRBV4-1
clone size: .
J gene: TRBJ1-6
D gene: .
CDR3 protein: CASSQAAGRNSPLHF

V gene: TRBV3-1/TRBV3-2
clone size: .
J gene: TRBJ1-2
D gene: .
CDR3 protein: CASSQGTRLPGRGYTF

V gene: TRBV6-6
clone size: .
J gene: TRBJ1-5
D gene: .
CDR3 protein: CASDDSSNQPQHF

V gene: TRBV29-1
clone size: .
J gene: TRBJ1-4
D gene: .
CDR3 protein: CSVGRIQNEKLFF

V gene: TRBV24-1
clone size: few
J gene: TRBJ2-3
D gene: TRBD1
CDR3 protein: CATSDSTGVNPKLTDTQYF

V gene: TRBV9
clone size: .
J gene: TRBJ2-3
D gene: .
CDR3 protein: CASSAPGIGPHTDTQYF

V gene: TRBV7-8
clone size: .
J gene: TRBJ2-3
D gene: TRBD1
CDR3 protein: CASLGGAGGADTQYF

V gene: TRBV3-1/TRBV3-2
clone size: .
J gene: TRBJ2-3
D gene: .
CDR3 protein: CASSRGGTGVGAQYF

V gene: TRBV4-1
clone size: .
J gene: TRBJ2-1
D gene: TRBD2
CDR3 protein: CASSQMIAGTLDEQFF

V gene: TRBV5-1
clone size: .
J gene: TRBJ2-6
D gene: .
CDR3 protein: CASSLGHTGANVLTF

V gene: TRBV6-5
clone size: once
J gene: TRBJ2-1
D gene: .
CDR3 protein: CASSYSTVTPGFF

V gene: TRBV4-1
clone size: .
J gene: TRBJ1-2
D gene: .
CDR3 protein: CASSQYTGDYGYTF

V gene: TRBV28
clone size: .
J gene: TRBJ2-5
D gene: TRBD1
CDR3 protein: CASSLTGTGGLGTQYF

V gene: TRBV19
clone size: once
J gene: TRBJ2-1
D gene: .
CDR3 protein: CASSTSAGSEQFF

V gene: TRBV5-1
clone size: .
J gene: TRBJ2-1
D gene: .
CDR3 protein: CASSSAGLTYNEQFF

V gene: TRBV9
clone size: .
J gene: TRBJ2-3
D gene: TRBD2
CDR3 protein: CASSVGGAGGYSSTDTQYF

V gene: TRBV6-5
clone size: .
J gene: TRBJ2-2
D gene: .
CDR3 protein: CASSRRGRGTGELFF

V gene: TRBV15
clone size: .
J gene: TRBJ1-1
D gene: .
CDR3 protein: CATSRDLRGDTEAFF

V gene: TRBV3-1/TRBV3-2
clone size: .
J gene: TRBJ1-1
D gene: .
CDR3 protein: CASSLTDRNTEAFF

V gene: TRBV3-1/TRBV3-2
clone size: .
J gene: TRBJ1-1
D gene: TRBD1
CDR3 protein: CASSQDLTGGWSTEAFF

V gene: TRBV7-6
clone size: .
J gene: TRBJ2-2
D gene: TRBD1
CDR3 protein: CASSTRQGQNTGELFF

V gene: TRBV9
clone size: .
J gene: TRBJ1-2
D gene: .
CDR3 protein: CASSDKPEEFSTNYGYTF

V gene: TRBV6-2/TRBV6-3
clone size: .
J gene: TRBJ1-2
D gene: .
CDR3 protein: CASTPDTAYGYTF

V gene: TRBV28
clone size: .
J gene: TRBJ1-2
D gene: .
CDR3 protein: CASSLTREGYTF

V gene: TRBV15
clone size: few
J gene: TRBJ2-3
D gene: .
CDR3 protein: CATSRVGGPADTQYF

V gene: TRBV7-3
clone size: .
J gene: TRBJ2-1
D gene: TRBD1
CDR3 protein: CASSQGQGHNEQFF

V gene: TRBV7-6
clone size: .
J gene: TRBJ2-3
D gene: TRBD1
CDR3 protein: CASSLVMGQSSDTQYF

V gene: TRBV3-1/TRBV3-2
clone size: .
J gene: TRBJ1-6
D gene: .
CDR3 protein: CASSPIPSSSYNSPLHF

V gene: TRBV29-1
clone size: .
J gene: TRBJ1-1
D gene: TRBD1
CDR3 protein: CSVGGTVRNTEAFF

V gene: TRBV28
clone size: .
J gene: TRBJ1-6
D gene: .
CDR3 protein: CAGKQVFHNSPLHF

V gene: TRBV9
clone size: .
J gene: TRBJ2-3
D gene: TRBD2
CDR3 protein: CASSVGGGGASVDTQYF

V gene: TRBV19
clone size: .
J gene: TRBJ2-1
D gene: TRBD1
CDR3 protein: CASTLGAGGREQFF

V gene: TRBV3-1/TRBV3-2
clone size: few
J gene: TRBJ1-1
D gene: .
CDR3 protein: CASSPIGDAVRGTEAFF

V gene: TRBV16
clone size: .
J gene: TRBJ1-1
D gene: .
CDR3 protein: CASSPQTSVTFF

V gene: TRBV27
clone size: .
J gene: TRBJ1-1
D gene: .
CDR3 protein: CATRGLQGNTEAFF

V gene: TRBV24-1
clone size: .
J gene: TRBJ2-3
D gene: TRBD2
CDR3 protein: CATSDWTSGSATDTQYF

V gene: TRBV4-1
clone size: .
J gene: TRBJ1-2
D gene: TRBD1
CDR3 protein: CASSQDRQGIDGYTF

V gene: TRBV3-1/TRBV3-2
clone size: .
J gene: TRBJ1-2
D gene: .
CDR3 protein: CASSQAAGAWYGYTF

V gene: TRBV27
clone size: .
J gene: TRBJ2-7
D gene: .
CDR3 protein: CASSWTPSSYEQYF

V gene: TRBV4-1
clone size: .
J gene: TRBJ1-4
D gene: TRBD1
CDR3 protein: CASSLSGTANEKLFF

V gene: TRBV18
clone size: .
J gene: TRBJ1-1
D gene: TRBD1
CDR3 protein: CASSPPQGANTEAFF

V gene: TRBV4-3
clone size: .
J gene: TRBJ2-7
D gene: TRBD2
CDR3 protein: CASSQALSGGEYEQYF

V gene: TRBV5-4
clone size: .
J gene: TRBJ1-4
D gene: .
CDR3 protein: CASSLVGSNNEKLFF

V gene: TRBV5-1
clone size: .
J gene: TRBJ2-3
D gene: .
CDR3 protein: CASSVDRPTDTQYF

V gene: TRBV9
clone size: .
J gene: TRBJ2-1
D gene: TRBD2
CDR3 protein: CASSVPPLAGADNEQFF

V gene: TRBV7-6
clone size: once
J gene: TRBJ2-7
D gene: TRBD2
CDR3 protein: CASSAKVLAGVYEQYF

V gene: TRBV15
clone size: .
J gene: TRBJ2-1
D gene: TRBD2
CDR3 protein: CATSRGLAGAWPNEQFF

V gene: TRBV24-1
clone size: .
J gene: TRBJ1-2
D gene: .
CDR3 protein: CATSDLALDGYTF

V gene: TRBV24-1
clone size: few
J gene: TRBJ1-1
D gene: .
CDR3 protein: CATSDKTPNTEAFF

V gene: TRBV6-5
clone size: .
J gene: TRBJ1-1
D gene: TRBD1
CDR3 protein: CASRTGEGVTEAFF

V gene: TRBV14
clone size: .
J gene: TRBJ1-2
D gene: TRBD1
CDR3 protein: CASSPSDRANYGYTF

V gene: TRBV18
clone size: once
J gene: TRBJ1-6
D gene: TRBD1
CDR3 protein: CASSPTDRGYSPLHF

V gene: TRBV2
clone size: .
J gene: TRBJ2-3
D gene: .
CDR3 protein: CASTAREADTQYF

V gene: TRBV28
clone size: .
J gene: TRBJ2-1
D gene: TRBD1
CDR3 protein: CASSLSTTGNSYNEQFF

V gene: TRBV6-5
clone size: .
J gene: TRBJ2-7
D gene: .
CDR3 protein: CASRPDSIDSYEQYF

V gene: TRBV12-3/TRBV12-4
clone size: .
J gene: TRBJ1-3
D gene: .
CDR3 protein: CASRDSSGNTIYF

V gene: TRBV27
clone size: few
J gene: TRBJ1-6
D gene: .
CDR3 protein: CASSLYTGLYNSPLHF